A single sample is the source of the 24 T cell receptor beta chains below, sequenced in a study of shared clonotypes between healthy human individuals. Here immunoSEQ multiplex PCR was the method, and the copy in TCRdb shows in-frame clones only, minus some. The data contain roughly 2.5 million clones, approximately 94% of them singletons. Sample: naive CD4+ T cells sorted from blood. Subset given: CD45RA+ positively selected. The source is a man younger than 35 in good health.

V usage is TRBV6-5 and J usage is TRBJ1-6; TRBD1 is a possible D gene (6 bases). V lost 0 bases and J 8 bases, leaving 14 bases between the germline ends. CDR3 length: 16 amino acids. From germline, CDR1 is MNHEY and CDR2 SVGAGI. CDR3 in amino acids: CASSYSPGVEHSPLHF. The CDR3, as DNA: TGTGCCAGCAGTTACTCTCCAGGGGTTGAACATTCACCCCTCCACTTT.

The chain recombines TRBV4-1 with TRBJ1-5; no clear D gene. V lost 2 bases and J 7 bases, leaving 6 bases between the germline ends. The CDR3 loop spans 12 amino acids. The germline CDR1 and CDR2 sequences are MGHRA and YSYEKL. CDR3 in amino acids: CASSQPGQPQHF. The DNA of the CDR3 is TGCGCCAGCAGCCAACCGGGGCAGCCCCAGCATTTT.

The CDR3, as DNA: TGTGCCACCAGCAGAGATATGCCCGGGACTAGCGGGAGGAGAGATACGCAGTATTTT. This translates into CATSRDMPGTSGRRDTQYF. The V call is TRBV15, the J call TRBJ2-3; 15 bases fit TRBD2. The CDR3 spans 19 residues. Germline V gene lookup returns CDR1 LNHNV and CDR2 YYDKDF (reference sequence). Unmatched junction bases numbered 9, after V lost 0 bases and J lost 5 bases.

The V call is TRBV9, the J call TRBJ2-2; 9 bases match TRBD1. V gave up 4 bases and J gave up 3 bases; unmatched junction bases: 16. Germline lookup yields CDR1 SGDLS and CDR2 YYNGEE. The CDR3 has 19 residues. The CDR3 loop reads CASSPRNYRDRVDTGELFF. CDR3 in DNA: TGTGCCAGCAGCCCCCGAAATTACCGGGACAGGGTGGACACCGGGGAGCTGTTTTTT.

The chain employs TRBV18 and TRBJ1-1; no firm D call. The CDR3 sequence is 14 residues long. CDR1 and CDR2 (germline): KGHSH, LQKENI. Deletions cut 3 bases from V and 1 base from J, with 9 bases between. The CDR3 loop is CASSPTQPNTEAFF. The DNA for the CDR3 is TGTGCCAGCTCACCCACTCAGCCGAACACTGAAGCTTTCTTT.

The chain carries TRBV4-3 and TRBJ2-6; D not certain. The length of the CDR3 is 16 residues. Germline CDR1 LGHNA, CDR2 YSLEER. The ends were cut back, 1 base at V and 0 bases at J, with 7 bases in the middle. The CDR3 DNA sequence: TGCGCCAGCAGCCAAGGCTCTCTCTCTGGGGCCAACGTCCTGACTTTC. The encoded protein is CASSQGSLSGANVLTF.

V and J are TRBV21-1 and TRBJ1-3. TRBV21-1 is deemed a pseudogene. This CDR3 is built from 15 residues. CDR3 DNA: TGTGCCAGCAGCAAAGCTAGGGTTGTTGGAAACACCATATATTTT. Protein sequence: CASSKARVVGNTIYF.

This clone has more than one count but fewer than ten. J is TRBJ2-2 and V is TRBV10-1; 8 nucleotides match TRBD1. The CDR3 consists of 16 residues. Germline loops: CDR1 WNHNN, CDR2 SYGVQD (reference sequence). With 3 bases clipped from V and 4 bases from J, the junction kept 7 bases outside the gene matches. CDR3 amino acids: CASSDMWTGSTGELFF. The CDR3 DNA follows: TGCGCCAGCAGTGACATGTGGACAGGGAGCACCGGGGAGCTGTTTTTT.

J is TRBJ2-4 and V is TRBV14, with D perhaps matching TRBD1 (6 bases). This CDR3 is built from 15 residues. Trimming pared 4 bases from V and 7 bases from J, leaving 17 bases between. Per germline, CDR1 SGHDN and CDR2 FVKESK. CDR3 nucleotide sequence: TGTGCCAGCAGCCCCGGTGGACAGTTGATGAACATTCAGTACTTC. Its protein product is CASSPGGQLMNIQYF.

The chain carries TRBV10-3 and TRBJ1-6; maybe TRBD1 (5 bases). V was pared by 7 bases and J by 6 bases, with 13 bases between. Germline V gives CDR1 ENHRY, CDR2 SYGVKD. CDR3 length: 14 amino acids. The DNA of the CDR3 is TGTGCCATCAAAGGTTCGGGGCTTAATTCACCCCTCCACTTT. Translating gives CAIKGSGLNSPLHF.

The rearrangement joins TRBV10-2 to TRBJ2-7; possibly TRBD1 or TRBD2 for D (5 bases each). Trimming pared 8 bases from V and 2 bases from J, leaving 22 bases between. Germline CDR1 WSHSY, CDR2 SAAADI. The CDR3 totals 16 residues. The CDR3 loop reads CASAPWSGQPAYEQYF. DNA of the CDR3: TGCGCCAGCGCCCCTTGGTCGGGGCAGCCCGCCTACGAGCAGTACTTC.

The V call is TRBV9, the J call TRBJ1-4; maybe TRBD1 (5 bases). Trimming took 3 bases from V and 0 from J, leaving 9 bases between them. The CDR3 contains 15 residues. Germline loops: CDR1 SGDLS, CDR2 YYNGEE. This CDR3 reads CASSGDSPTNEKLFF. The CDR3 DNA sequence: TGTGCCAGCAGCGGGGACTCACCAACTAATGAAAAACTGTTTTTT.

This clone was observed a handful of times. The J gene is TRBJ1-2, the V gene TRBV6-6; TRBD1 matches at 7 bases. Unmatched junction bases numbered 8, after V lost 1 base and J lost 6 bases. The V gene's germline CDR1 is MNHNY and CDR2 SVGAGI (reference sequence). This CDR3 is 15 amino acids long. The CDR3 DNA sequence: TGTGCCAGCAGTTACTGGCTGGGGCAGGGGGATGGCTACACCTTC. This encodes CASSYWLGQGDGYTF.

The J gene is TRBJ1-4, the V gene TRBV28, with D perhaps TRBD1 (6 bases). V was cut by 6 bases and J by 6 bases, with 17 bases left in between. This CDR3 has 15 residues. Germline V lookup: CDR1 MDHEN, CDR2 SYDVKM. DNA for the CDR3: TGTGCCAGCAGACCCCCTCTGGGGGGCCATGAAAAACTGTTTTTT. Protein product: CASRPPLGGHEKLFF.

The chain carries TRBV9 and TRBJ2-2, with D perhaps TRBD2 (5 bases). Germline V lookup: CDR1 SGDLS, CDR2 YYNGEE. Trimming cost V 4 bases and J 6 bases, with 22 bases left between them. The CDR3 spans 17 residues. CDR3 in DNA: TGTGCCAGCAGCCCGCACCCCCTAGGACTGGTCTCCGGGGAGCTGTTTTTT. The encoded protein is CASSPHPLGLVSGELFF.

This chain links TRBV5-8 with TRBJ2-7; 10 positions match TRBD1. The CDR3 has 14 residues. The J segment lost 4 bases and the V segment lost 4 bases, leaving 5 bases of the junction unmatched. Per germline, CDR1 SGHTS and CDR2 YDEGEE. Written as DNA, the CDR3 is TGTGCCAGCAGCCCCATGGGACAGGGGTACGAGCAGTACTTC. Amino acids: CASSPMGQGYEQYF.

Turning to this clone: Within the sample, other DNA sequences also encode this same CDR3. The chain carries TRBV6-6 and TRBJ1-2, with D unclear. Trimming removed 2 bases at V and 4 bases at J, with 5 bases between. The CDR3 is 12 amino acids. The germline V gene has CDR1 MNHNY and CDR2 SVGAGI (reference sequence). The CDR3 here is CASSYTGYGYTF. The CDR3, as DNA: TGTGCCAGCAGTTACACCGGCTATGGCTACACCTTC.

In its sample, this clone was seen once. The chain recombines TRBV10-3 with TRBJ2-4; TRBD1 matches 9 bases. V gave up 5 bases and J gave up 5 bases; unmatched junction bases: 1. CDR3 length equals 13 residues. Germline values: CDR1 ENHRY, CDR2 SYGVKD. The CDR3 here is CAISRTGENIQYF. The CDR3 coding sequence is TGTGCCATCAGTCGGACAGGGGAAAACATTCAGTACTTC.

V gene TRBV10-2 combines with J gene TRBJ1-1; D uncertain. Germline V gives CDR1 WSHSY, CDR2 SAAADI. The CDR3 loop spans 13 amino acids. With 4 bases removed from V and 1 base from J, the gap between germline ends came to 7 bases. The CDR3 DNA reads as TGCGCCAGCAGTGGCCGGGGGAACACTGAAGCTTTCTTT. This codes for CASSGRGNTEAFF.

The chain joins TRBV6-5 to TRBJ1-1; D is undetermined. V lost 2 bases and J 4 bases, leaving 14 bases between the germline ends. There are 15 residues in the CDR3. Germline V gene lookup returns CDR1 MNHEY and CDR2 SVGAGI. The CDR3 coding sequence is TGTGCCAGCAGTTACCTTCCGGGTAGTAGCACTGAAGCTTTCTTT. This codes for CASSYLPGSSTEAFF.

A remark on this clone: Other DNA sequences in the sample encode the same CDR3. V gene TRBV9 combines with J gene TRBJ2-3; D perhaps matches TRBD1 (5 bases). This CDR3 comprises 14 residues. Per germline, CDR1 SGDLS and CDR2 YYNGEE. V was clipped by 3 bases and J by 2 bases, with 10 bases between them. CDR3 coding DNA: TGTGCCAGCAGCGCCGGACAAATCACAGATACGCAGTATTTT. Translating it yields CASSAGQITDTQYF.

Points on this clone: This CDR3 is also generated by other DNA sequences in the sample. The chain is built from TRBV5-1 and TRBJ2-5; TRBD1 or TRBD2 may be the D gene (6 bases each). Germline CDR1 reads SGHRS; CDR2 reads YFSETQ. CDR3 length: 14 amino acids. V gave up 1 base and J gave up 5 bases, with 12 bases separating them. The CDR3 protein is CASSLRTGRETQYF. In DNA form, the CDR3 reads TGCGCCAGCAGCTTGCGAACAGGGAGGGAGACCCAGTACTTC.

Points on this clone: The missing conserved phenylalanine or tryptophan at the end of this CDR3 makes a read error likely. The DNA is omitted, as the CDR3 cannot be located on it reliably, and the CDR3 follows TCRdb's listing. CDR3 region: CSARVKVPR. This sequence joins TRBV20-1 and TRBJ2-7; the table names TRBD2, a call not compared with the DNA. Including both end residues, the CDR3 is 9 amino acids long. The germline V gene encodes CDR1 DFQATT and CDR2 SNEGSKA (reference sequence).

On this clone itself: At the DNA level, this CDR3 is encoded by other sequences in the same sample as well. This sequence joins TRBV30 and TRBJ1-6; possible D gene TRBD1, 5 bases. Germline assignment: CDR1 GTSNPN and CDR2 SVGIG (reference sequence). V lost 1 base, J lost 8 bases, and 9 bases lay in between. The CDR3 contains 13 residues. CDR3 in amino acids: CAWSGQGDSPLHF. The CDR3, as DNA: TGTGCCTGGAGTGGGCAGGGCGATTCACCCCTCCACTTT.